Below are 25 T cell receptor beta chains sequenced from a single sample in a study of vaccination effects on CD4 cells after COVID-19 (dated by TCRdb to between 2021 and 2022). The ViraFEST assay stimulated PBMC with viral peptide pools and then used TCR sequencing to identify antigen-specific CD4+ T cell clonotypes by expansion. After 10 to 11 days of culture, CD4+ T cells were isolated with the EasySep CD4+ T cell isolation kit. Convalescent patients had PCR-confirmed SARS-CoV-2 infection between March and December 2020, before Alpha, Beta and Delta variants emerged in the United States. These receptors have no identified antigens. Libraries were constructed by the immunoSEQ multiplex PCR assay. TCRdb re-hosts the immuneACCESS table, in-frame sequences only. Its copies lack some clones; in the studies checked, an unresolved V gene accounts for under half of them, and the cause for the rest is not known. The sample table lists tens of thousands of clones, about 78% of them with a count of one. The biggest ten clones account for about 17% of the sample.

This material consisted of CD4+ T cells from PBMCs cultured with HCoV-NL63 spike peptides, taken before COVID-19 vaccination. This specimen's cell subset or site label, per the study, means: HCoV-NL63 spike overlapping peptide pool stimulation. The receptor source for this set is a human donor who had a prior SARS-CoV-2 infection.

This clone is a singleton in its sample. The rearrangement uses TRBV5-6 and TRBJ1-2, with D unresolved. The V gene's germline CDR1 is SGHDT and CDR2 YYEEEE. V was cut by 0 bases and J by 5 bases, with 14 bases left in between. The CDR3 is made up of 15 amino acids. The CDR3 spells CASSLVKDSIYGYTF. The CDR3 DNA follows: TGTGCCAGCAGCTTGGTTAAGGACTCAATTTATGGCTACACCTTC.

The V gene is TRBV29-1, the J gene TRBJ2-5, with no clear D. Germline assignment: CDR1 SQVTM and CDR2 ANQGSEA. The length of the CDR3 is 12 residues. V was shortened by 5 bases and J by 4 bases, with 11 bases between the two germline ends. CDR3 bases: TGCAGCGTTCGCTCGGCAGGAGAGACCCAGTACTTC. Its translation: CSVRSAGETQYF. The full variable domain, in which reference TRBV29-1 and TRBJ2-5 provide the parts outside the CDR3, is SAVISQKPSRDICQRGTSLTIQCQVDSQVTMMFWYRQQPGQSLTLIATANQGSEATYESGFVIDKFPISRPNLTFSTLTVSNMSPEDSSIYLCSVRSAGETQYFGPGTRLLVL.

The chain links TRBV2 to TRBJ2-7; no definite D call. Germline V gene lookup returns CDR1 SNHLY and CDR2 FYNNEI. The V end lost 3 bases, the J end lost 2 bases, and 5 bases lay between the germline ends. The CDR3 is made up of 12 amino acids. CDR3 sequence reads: CASSEGTYEQYF. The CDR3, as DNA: TGTGCCAGCAGTGAGGGAACCTACGAGCAGTACTTC.

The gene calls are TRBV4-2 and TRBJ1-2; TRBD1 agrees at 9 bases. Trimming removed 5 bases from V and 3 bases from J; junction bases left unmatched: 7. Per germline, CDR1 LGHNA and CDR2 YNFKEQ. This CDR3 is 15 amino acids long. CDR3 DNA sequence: TGTGCCAGCAGCACCCGCGACAGGGGGGACTATGGCTACACCTTC. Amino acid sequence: CASSTRDRGDYGYTF.

The CDR3 coding sequence is TGTGCCAGCAGCTCACGATTAGAGATGACAGGGGGATTTAGTGAAAAACTGTTTTTT. Amino acids: CASSSRLEMTGGFSEKLFF. The rearrangement uses TRBV7-2 and TRBJ1-4; 9 nucleotides match TRBD1. CDR3 size: 19 residues. Looked up from germline, CDR1 is SGHTA and CDR2 is FQGNSA. Trimming removed 4 bases from V and 7 bases from J; junction bases left unmatched: 19.

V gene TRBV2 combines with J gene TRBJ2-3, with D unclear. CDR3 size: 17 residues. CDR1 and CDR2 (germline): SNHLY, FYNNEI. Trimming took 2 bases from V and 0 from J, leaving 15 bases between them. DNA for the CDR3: TGTGCCAGCAGTGAATTTAGATCGGCGGATAGCACAGATACGCAGTATTTT. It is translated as CASSEFRSADSTDTQYF.

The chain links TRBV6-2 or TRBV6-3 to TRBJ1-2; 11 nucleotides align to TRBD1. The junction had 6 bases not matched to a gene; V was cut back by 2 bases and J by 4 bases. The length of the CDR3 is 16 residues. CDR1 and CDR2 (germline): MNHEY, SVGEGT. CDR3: CASSYVRTGGGYGYTF. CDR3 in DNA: TGTGCCAGCAGTTACGTACGGACAGGGGGCGGCTATGGCTACACCTTC.

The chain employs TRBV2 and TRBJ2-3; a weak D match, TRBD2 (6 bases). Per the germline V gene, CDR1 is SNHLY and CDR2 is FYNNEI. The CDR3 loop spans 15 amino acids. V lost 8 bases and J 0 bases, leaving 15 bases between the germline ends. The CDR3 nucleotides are TGTGCCAGCTTTTCTGGAGGGTATAGCACAGATACGCAGTATTTT. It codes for CASFSGGYSTDTQYF.

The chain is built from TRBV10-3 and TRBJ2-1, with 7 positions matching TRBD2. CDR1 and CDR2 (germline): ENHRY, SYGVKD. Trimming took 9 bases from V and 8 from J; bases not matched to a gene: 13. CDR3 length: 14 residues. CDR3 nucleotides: TGTGCCATGAAAGCGGGGAGAAGTAGAGATGAGCAGTTCTTC. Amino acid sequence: CAMKAGRSRDEQFF.

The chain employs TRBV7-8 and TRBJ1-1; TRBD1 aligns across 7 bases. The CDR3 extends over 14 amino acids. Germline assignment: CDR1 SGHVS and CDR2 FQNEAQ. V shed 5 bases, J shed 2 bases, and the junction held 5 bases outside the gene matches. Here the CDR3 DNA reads TGTGCCAGCAGCGTAACAGGGGATAACACTGAAGCTTTCTTT. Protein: CASSVTGDNTEAFF.

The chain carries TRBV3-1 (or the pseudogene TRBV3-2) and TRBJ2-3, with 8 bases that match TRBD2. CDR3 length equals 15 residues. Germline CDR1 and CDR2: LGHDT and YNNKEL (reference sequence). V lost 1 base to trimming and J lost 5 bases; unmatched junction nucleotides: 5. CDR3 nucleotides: TGTGCCAGCAGCCAAGCGGGGGGGCATGGAGATACGCAGTATTTT. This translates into CASSQAGGHGDTQYF.

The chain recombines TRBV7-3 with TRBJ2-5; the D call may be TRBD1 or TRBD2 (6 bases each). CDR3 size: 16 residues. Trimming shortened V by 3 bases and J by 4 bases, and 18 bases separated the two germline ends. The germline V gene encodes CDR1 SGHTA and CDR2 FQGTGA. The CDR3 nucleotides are TGTGCCAGCAGCTTCGCGGGCCGGGGGCCTGGAGAGACCCAGTACTTC. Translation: CASSFAGRGPGETQYF.

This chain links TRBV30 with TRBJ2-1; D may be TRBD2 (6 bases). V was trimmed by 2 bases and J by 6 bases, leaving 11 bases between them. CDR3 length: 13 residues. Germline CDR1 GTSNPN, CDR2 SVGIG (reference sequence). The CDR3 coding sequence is TGTGCCTGGAGTAGGGGACTTGGCAATGAGCAGTTCTTC. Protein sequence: CAWSRGLGNEQFF.

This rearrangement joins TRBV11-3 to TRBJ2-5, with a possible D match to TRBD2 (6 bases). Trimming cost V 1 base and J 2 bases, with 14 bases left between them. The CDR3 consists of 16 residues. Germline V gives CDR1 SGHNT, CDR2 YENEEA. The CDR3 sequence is CASSLGRMEGQETQYF. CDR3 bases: TGTGCCAGCAGCTTAGGTCGAATGGAGGGGCAAGAGACCCAGTACTTC.

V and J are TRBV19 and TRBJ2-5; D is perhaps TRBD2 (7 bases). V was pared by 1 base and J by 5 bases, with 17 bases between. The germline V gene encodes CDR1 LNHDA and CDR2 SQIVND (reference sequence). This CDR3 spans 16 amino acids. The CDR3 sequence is CASSIAWGGAVETQYF. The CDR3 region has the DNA TGTGCCAGTAGTATAGCCTGGGGGGGGGCCGTGGAGACCCAGTACTTC.

The CDR3 bases are TGTGCCAGCAGCCGAGATGGTACCTACAATGAGCAGTTCTTC. Encoded protein: CASSRDGTYNEQFF. V usage is TRBV5-5 and J usage is TRBJ2-1; no reliable D call. Trimming left V 4 bases short and J 2 bases short, with 10 bases between. Germline V CDR1 and CDR2: SGHKS, YYEKEE (reference sequence). The CDR3 runs to 14 residues.

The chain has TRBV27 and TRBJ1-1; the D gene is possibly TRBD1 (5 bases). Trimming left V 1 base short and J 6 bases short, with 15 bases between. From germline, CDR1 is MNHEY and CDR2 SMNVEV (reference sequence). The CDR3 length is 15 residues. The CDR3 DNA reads TGTGCCAGCAGTTTATTCCGGGGGGGGTCGGCTGAAGCTTTCTTT. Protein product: CASSLFRGGSAEAFF.

CDR3 sequence: CASSGGGRPYGYTF. CDR3 sequence (DNA): TGTGCCAGCAGTGGGGGGGGGCGCCCCTATGGCTACACCTTC. V and J are TRBV28 and TRBJ1-2, with a tentative D call TRBD1 (6 bases). The CDR3 is 14 residues long. V lost 5 bases to trimming and J lost 4 bases, with 14 bases between them. Germline V gene sequence: CDR1 MDHEN, CDR2 SYDVKM.

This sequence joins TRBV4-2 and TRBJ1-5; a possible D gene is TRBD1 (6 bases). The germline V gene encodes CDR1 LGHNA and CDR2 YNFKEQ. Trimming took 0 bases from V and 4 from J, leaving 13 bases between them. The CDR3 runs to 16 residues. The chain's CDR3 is CASSQDLGHMNQPQHF. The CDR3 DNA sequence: TGTGCCAGCAGCCAAGATTTGGGACATATGAATCAGCCCCAGCATTTT.

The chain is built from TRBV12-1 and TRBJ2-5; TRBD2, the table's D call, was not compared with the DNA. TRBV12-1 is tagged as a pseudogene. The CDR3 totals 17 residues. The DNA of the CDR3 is TGTGCCAGCAGCTTTGTAAGGGTGCGGGCTCTCCAAGAGACCCAGTACTTC. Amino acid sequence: CASSFVRVRALQETQYF.

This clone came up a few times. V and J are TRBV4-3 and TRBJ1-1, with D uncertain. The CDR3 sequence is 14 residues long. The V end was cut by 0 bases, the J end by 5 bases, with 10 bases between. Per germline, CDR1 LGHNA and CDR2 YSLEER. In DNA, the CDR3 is TGCGCCAGCAGCCAAGAAATCGGGAGTACTGAAGCTTTCTTT. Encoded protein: CASSQEIGSTEAFF.

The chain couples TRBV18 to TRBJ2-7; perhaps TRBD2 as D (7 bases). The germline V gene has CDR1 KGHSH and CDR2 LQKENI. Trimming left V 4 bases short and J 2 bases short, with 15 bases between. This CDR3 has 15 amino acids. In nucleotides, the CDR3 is TGTGCCAGCTCACAACAGGGAGGGGAAGCCTACGAGCAGTACTTC. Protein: CASSQQGGEAYEQYF.

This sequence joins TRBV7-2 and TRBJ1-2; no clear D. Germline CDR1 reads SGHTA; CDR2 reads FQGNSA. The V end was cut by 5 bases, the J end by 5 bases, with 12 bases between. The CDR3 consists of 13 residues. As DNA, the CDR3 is TGTGCCAGCAGCCCCCCAGGCGCTTATGGCTACACCTTC. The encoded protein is CASSPPGAYGYTF.

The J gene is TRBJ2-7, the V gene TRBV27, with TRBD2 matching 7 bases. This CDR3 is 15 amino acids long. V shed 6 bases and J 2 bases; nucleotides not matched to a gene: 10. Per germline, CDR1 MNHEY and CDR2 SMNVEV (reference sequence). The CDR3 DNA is TGTGCCAGCAGGGCCTCTCGCGGGGGACCCTACGAGCAGTACTTC. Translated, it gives CASRASRGGPYEQYF.

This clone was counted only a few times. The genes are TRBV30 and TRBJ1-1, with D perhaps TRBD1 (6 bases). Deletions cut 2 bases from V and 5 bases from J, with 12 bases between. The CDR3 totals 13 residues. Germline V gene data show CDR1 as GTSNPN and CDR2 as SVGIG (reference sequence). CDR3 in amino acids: CAWSSYRGTEAFF. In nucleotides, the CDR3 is TGTGCCTGGAGTTCTTATAGGGGGACTGAAGCTTTCTTT.